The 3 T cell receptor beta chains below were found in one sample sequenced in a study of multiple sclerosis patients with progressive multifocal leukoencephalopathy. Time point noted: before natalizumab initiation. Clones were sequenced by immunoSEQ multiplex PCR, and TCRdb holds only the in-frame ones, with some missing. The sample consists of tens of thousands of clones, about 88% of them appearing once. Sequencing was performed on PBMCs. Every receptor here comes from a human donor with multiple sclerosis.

The CDR3 bases are TGTGCCTGGAGTGTCCAGGGGCAGCCCCAGCATTTT. Its protein is CAWSVQGQPQHF. The V and J genes are TRBV30 and TRBJ1-5; D is perhaps TRBD1 (6 bases). V shed 0 bases and J shed 7 bases, with 7 bases lying between them. The germline V gene encodes CDR1 GTSNPN and CDR2 SVGIG (reference sequence). This CDR3 is 12 amino acids long. The whole variable domain, remainder taken from reference TRBV30 and TRBJ1-5, is SQTIHQWPATLVQPVGSPLSLECTVEGTSNPNLYWYRQAAGRGLQLLFYSVGIGQISSEVPQNLSASRPQDRQFILSSKKLLLSDSGFYLCAWSVQGQPQHFGDGTRLSIL.

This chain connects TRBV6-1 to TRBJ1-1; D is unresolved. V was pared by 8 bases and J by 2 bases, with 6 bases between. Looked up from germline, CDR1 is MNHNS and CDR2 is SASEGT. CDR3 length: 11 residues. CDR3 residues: CASLKNTEAFF. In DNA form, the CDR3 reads TGTGCCAGCTTAAAAAACACTGAAGCTTTCTTT.

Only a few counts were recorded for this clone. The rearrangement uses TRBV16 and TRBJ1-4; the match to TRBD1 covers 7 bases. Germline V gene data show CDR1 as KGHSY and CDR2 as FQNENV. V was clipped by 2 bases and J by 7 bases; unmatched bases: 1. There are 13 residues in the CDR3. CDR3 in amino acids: CASSQRDSEKLFF. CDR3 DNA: TGTGCCAGCAGCCAAAGGGACAGTGAAAAACTGTTTTTT.